This TCR beta chain is drawn from a study of Ad26.COV2.S vaccination and SARS-CoV-2 variants. Whole-study results and caveats: Reports say spike-specific CD8+ and CD4+ T cell responses covered substantial breadth after vaccination.

Germline V lookup: CDR1 KGHSH, CDR2 LQKENI. The CDR3 covers 17 residues. Trimming cost V 5 bases and J 2 bases; bases outside gene matches: 9. Treatment denoted: 15 to 20 received Ad26.COV2.S at low or high dose, single or two shots; about 5 received placebo; per-sample allocation not given. The samples date from day 63 after the first vaccine or placebo injection. The table came from immunoSEQ multiplex PCR; TCRdb's copy has only in-frame clones and leaves some out. The profile covers hundreds of thousands of clones, with around 92% appearing a single time and approximately 1.5% taken by the ten largest. A note on this clone: The antigen remains undetermined.

The gene calls are TRBV18 and TRBJ2-2; 9 bases fit TRBD1. The sequences come from peripheral blood, collected in a trial of Ad26.COV2.S vaccine versus placebo. The sequence was obtained from a person between 18 and 60 years old who received the Ad26.COV2.S COVID-19 vaccine or a placebo. CDR3 region: CASSYLPGQGNTGELFF. The CDR3 region has the DNA TGTGCCAGCTCATATCTACCGGGACAGGGAAACACCGGGGAGCTGTTTTTT.